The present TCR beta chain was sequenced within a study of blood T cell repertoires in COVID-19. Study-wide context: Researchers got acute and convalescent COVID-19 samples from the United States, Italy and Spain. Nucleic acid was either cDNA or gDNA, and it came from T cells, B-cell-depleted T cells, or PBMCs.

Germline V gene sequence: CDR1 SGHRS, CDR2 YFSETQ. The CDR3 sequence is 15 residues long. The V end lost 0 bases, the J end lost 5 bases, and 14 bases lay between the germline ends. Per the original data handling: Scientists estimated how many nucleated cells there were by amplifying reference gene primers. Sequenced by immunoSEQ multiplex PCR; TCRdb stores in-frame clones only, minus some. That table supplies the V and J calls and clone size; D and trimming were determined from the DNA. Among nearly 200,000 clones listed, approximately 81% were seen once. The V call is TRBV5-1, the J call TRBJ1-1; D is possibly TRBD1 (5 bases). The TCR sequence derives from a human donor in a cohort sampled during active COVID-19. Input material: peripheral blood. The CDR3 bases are TGCGCCAGCAGCTTGGGACTAGAGGAGGGGACTGAAGCTTTCTTT. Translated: CASSLGLEEGTEAFF.